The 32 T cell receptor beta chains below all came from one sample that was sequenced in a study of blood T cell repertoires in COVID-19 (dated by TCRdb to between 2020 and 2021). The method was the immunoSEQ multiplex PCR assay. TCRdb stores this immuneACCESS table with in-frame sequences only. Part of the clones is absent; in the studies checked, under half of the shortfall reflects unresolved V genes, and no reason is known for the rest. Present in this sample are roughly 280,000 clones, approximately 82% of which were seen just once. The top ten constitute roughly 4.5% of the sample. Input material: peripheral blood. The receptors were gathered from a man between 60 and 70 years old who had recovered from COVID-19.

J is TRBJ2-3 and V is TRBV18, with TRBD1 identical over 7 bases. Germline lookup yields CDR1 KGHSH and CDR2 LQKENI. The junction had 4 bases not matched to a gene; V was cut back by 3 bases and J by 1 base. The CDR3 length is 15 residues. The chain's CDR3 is CASSPFDRGTDTQYF. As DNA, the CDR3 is TGTGCCAGCTCACCTTTCGACAGGGGCACAGATACGCAGTATTTT.

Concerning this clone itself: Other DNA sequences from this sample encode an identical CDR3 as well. The CDR3 region has the DNA TGTGCCAGCAGCGGGGGGTCAGATACGCAGTATTTT. Its translation: CASSGGSDTQYF. The rearrangement links TRBV3-1 (or the pseudogene TRBV3-2) to TRBJ2-3, with D maybe TRBD2 (6 bases). Trimming cost V 5 bases and J 4 bases, with 7 bases left between them. Per the germline V gene, CDR1 is LGHDT and CDR2 is YNNKEL (reference sequence). The CDR3 covers 12 residues.

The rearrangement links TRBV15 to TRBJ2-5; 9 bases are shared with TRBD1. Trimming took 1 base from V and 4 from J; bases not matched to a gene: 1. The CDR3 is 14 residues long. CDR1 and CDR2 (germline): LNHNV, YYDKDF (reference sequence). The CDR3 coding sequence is TGTGCCACCAGCAGAGGGGACAGGGTAGAGACCCAGTACTTC. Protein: CATSRGDRVETQYF.

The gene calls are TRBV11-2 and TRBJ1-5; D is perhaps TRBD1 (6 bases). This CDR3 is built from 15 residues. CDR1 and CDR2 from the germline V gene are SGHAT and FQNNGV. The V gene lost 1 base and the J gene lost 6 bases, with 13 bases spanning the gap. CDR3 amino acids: CASSLAGGAGQPQHF. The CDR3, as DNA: TGTGCCAGCAGCTTAGCGGGGGGCGCCGGTCAGCCCCAGCATTTT.

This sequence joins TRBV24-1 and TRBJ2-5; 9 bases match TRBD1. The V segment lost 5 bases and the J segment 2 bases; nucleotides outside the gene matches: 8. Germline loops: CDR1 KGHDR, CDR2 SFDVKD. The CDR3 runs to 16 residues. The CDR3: CATSAGTGQIQETQYF. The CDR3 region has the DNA TGTGCCACCAGTGCGGGGACAGGGCAGATTCAAGAGACCCAGTACTTC.

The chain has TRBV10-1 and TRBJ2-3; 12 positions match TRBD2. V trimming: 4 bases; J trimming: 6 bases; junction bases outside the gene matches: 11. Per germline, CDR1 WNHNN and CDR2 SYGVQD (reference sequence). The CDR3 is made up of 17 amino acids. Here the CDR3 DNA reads TGCGCCAGCAGTGGGAAAAGACTAGCGGGAGTCAAGGATACGCAGTATTTT. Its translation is CASSGKRLAGVKDTQYF.

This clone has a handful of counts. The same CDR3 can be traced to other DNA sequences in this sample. CDR3 sequence reads: CASSLASGGSTDTQYF. In DNA form, the CDR3 reads TGCGCCAGCAGCTTGGCTAGCGGGGGGTCCACAGATACGCAGTATTTT. V usage is TRBV5-1 and J usage is TRBJ2-3, with 11 nucleotides matching TRBD2. Germline V lookup: CDR1 SGHRS, CDR2 YFSETQ. The CDR3 has 16 residues. V dropped 0 bases and J dropped 2; count of bases not matched to a gene: 2.

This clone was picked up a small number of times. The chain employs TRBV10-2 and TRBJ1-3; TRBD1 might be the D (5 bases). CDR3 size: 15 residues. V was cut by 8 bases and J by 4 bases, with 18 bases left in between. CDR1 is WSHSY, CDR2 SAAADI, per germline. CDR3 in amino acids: CASSPGLQGGNTIYF. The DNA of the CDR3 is TGCGCCAGCTCTCCGGGACTACAAGGGGGAAACACCATATATTTT.

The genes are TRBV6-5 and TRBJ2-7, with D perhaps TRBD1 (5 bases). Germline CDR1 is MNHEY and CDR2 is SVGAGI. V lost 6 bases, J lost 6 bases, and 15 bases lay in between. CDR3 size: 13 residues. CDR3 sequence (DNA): TGTGCCAGCAGGCTTCAGGGCGCCGGCGAGCAGTACTTC. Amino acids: CASRLQGAGEQYF.

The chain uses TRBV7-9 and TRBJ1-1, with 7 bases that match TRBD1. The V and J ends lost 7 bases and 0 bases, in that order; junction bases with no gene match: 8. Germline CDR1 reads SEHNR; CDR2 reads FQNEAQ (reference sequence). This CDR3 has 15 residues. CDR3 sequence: CASTLTGNLNTEAFF. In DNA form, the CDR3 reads TGTGCCAGCACCTTGACAGGGAACCTGAACACTGAAGCTTTCTTT.

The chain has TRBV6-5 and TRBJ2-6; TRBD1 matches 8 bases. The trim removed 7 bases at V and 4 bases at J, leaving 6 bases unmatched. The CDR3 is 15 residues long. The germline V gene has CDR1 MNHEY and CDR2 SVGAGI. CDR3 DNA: TGTGCCAGCAAAAGGACAGGGACGGGGGCCAACGTCCTGACTTTC. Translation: CASKRTGTGANVLTF.

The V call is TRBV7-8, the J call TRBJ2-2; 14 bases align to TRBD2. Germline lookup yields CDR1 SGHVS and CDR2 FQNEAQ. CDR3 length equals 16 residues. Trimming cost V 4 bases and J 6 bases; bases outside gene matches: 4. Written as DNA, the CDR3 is TGTGCCAGCAGCTCCCGACTAGCGGGAGGGGCCGGGGAGCTGTTTTTT. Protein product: CASSSRLAGGAGELFF.

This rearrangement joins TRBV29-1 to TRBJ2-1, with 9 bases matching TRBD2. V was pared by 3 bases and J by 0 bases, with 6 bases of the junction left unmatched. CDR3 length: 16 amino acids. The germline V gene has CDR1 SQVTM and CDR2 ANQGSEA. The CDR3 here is CSVDGASGTSYNEQFF. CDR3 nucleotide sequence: TGCAGCGTTGATGGGGCTAGCGGGACCTCCTACAATGAGCAGTTCTTC.

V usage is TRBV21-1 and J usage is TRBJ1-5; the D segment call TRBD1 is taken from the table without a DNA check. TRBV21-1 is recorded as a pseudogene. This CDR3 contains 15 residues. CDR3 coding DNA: TGTGCCAGACACATCGGGGACAGGGTGAATCAGCCCCAGCATTTT. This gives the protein CARHIGDRVNQPQHF.

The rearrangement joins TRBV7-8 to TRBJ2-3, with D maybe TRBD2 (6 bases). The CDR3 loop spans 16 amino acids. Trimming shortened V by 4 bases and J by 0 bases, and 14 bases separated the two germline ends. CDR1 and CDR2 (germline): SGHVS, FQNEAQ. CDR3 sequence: CASSWPGLGSTDTQYF. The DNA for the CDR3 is TGTGCCAGCAGCTGGCCGGGACTCGGAAGCACAGATACGCAGTATTTT.

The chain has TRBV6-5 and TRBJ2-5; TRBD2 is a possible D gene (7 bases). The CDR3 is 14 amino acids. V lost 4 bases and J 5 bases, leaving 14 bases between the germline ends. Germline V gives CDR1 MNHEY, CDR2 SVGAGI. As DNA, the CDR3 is TGTGCCAGCAGTTTGTCGGGGGGCAGGGAGACCCAGTACTTC. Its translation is CASSLSGGRETQYF.

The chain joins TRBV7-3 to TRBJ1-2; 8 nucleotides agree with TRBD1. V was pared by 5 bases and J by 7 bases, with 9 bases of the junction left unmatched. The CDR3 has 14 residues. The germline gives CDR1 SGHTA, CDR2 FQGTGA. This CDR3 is CASSPTGDVAGYTF. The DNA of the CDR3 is TGTGCCAGCAGCCCGACAGGGGACGTTGCTGGCTACACCTTC.

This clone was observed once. The CDR3 nucleotides are TGTGCCGACTGGAGGACAGGTAGTGAAAAACTGTTTTTT. It encodes CADWRTGSEKLFF. The V and J genes are TRBV5-3 and TRBJ1-4, with TRBD1 matching 7 bases. TRBV5-3 is known as an ORF, though its function is uncertain. V dropped 10 bases and J dropped 7; count of bases not matched to a gene: 10. This CDR3 is built from 13 residues.

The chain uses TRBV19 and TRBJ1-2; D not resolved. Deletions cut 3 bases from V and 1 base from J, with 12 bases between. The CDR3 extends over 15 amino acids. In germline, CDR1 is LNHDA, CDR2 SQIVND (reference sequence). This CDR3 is CASSIARNRNYGYTF. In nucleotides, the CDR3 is TGTGCCAGTAGTATTGCCAGGAACCGTAACTATGGCTACACCTTC.

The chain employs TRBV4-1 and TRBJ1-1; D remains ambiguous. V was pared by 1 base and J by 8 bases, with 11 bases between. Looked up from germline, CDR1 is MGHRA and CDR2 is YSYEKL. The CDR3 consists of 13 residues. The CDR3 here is CASSQGPWSEAFF. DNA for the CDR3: TGCGCCAGCAGCCAAGGGCCCTGGTCGGAAGCTTTCTTT.

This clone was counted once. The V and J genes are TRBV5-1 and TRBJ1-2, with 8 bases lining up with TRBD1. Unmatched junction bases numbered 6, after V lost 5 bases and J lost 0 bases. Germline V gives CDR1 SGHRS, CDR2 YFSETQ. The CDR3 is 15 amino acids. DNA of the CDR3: TGCGCCAGCAGACCCGGGACAGGTTCTAACTATGGCTACACCTTC. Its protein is CASRPGTGSNYGYTF. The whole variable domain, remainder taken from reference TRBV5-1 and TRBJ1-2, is KAGVTQTPRYLIKTRGQQVTLSCSPISGHRSVSWYQQTPGQGLQFLFEYFSETQRNKGNFPGRFSGRQFSNSRSEMNVSTLELGDSALYLCASRPGTGSNYGYTFGSGTRLTVV.

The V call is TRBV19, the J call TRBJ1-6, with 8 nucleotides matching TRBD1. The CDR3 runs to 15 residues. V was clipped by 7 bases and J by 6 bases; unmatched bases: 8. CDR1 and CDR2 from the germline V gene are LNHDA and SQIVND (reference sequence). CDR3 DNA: TGTGCCAGTAATCCCGGACAGGGACTTAATTCACCCCTCCACTTT. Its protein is CASNPGQGLNSPLHF.

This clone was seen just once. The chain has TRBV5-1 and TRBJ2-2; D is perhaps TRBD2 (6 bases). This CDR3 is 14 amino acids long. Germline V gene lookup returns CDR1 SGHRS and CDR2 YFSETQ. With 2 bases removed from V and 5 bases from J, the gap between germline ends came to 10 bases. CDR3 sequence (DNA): TGCGCCAGCAGCTTTGGGACTCCTACCGGGGAGCTGTTTTTT. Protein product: CASSFGTPTGELFF.

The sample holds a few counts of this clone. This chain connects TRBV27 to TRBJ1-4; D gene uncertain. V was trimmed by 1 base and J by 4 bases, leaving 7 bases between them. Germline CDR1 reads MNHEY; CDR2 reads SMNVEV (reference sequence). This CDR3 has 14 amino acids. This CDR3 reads CASSLLSVNEKLFF. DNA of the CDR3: TGTGCCAGCAGTTTATTGTCGGTTAATGAAAAACTGTTTTTT.

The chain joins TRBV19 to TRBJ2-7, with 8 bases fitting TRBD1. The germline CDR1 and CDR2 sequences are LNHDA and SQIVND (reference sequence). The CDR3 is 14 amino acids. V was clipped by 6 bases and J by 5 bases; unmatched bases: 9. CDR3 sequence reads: CASSTPGQVNEQYF. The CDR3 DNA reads TGTGCCAGTAGCACGCCGGGACAGGTTAACGAGCAGTACTTC.

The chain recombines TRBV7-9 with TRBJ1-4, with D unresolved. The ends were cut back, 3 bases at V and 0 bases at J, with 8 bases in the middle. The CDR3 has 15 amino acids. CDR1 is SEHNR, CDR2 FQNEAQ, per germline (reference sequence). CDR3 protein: CASSFTSATNEKLFF. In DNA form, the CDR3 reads TGTGCCAGCAGCTTTACGAGTGCAACTAATGAAAAACTGTTTTTT.

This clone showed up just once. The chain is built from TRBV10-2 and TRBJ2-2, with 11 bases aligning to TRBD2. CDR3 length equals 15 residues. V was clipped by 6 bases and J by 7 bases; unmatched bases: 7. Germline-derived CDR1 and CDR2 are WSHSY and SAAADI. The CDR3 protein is CASRPTSGNGGELFF. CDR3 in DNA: TGCGCCAGCAGACCGACTAGCGGGAATGGCGGGGAGCTGTTTTTT.

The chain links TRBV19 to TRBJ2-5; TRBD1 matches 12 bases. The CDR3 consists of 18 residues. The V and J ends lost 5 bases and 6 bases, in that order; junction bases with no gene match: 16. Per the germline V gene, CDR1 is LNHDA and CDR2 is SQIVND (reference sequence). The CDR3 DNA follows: TGTGCCAGTAGTCGAACCAGCGGAGGGACAGGGGGCCCGAAGACCCAGTACTTC. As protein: CASSRTSGGTGGPKTQYF.

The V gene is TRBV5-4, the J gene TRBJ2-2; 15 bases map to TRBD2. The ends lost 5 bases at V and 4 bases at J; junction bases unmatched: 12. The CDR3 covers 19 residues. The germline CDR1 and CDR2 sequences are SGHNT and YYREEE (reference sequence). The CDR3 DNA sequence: TGTGCCAGCAGGGGAGGACTAGCGGGGGGGCCAAGCGTCACCGGGGAGCTGTTTTTT. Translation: CASRGGLAGGPSVTGELFF.

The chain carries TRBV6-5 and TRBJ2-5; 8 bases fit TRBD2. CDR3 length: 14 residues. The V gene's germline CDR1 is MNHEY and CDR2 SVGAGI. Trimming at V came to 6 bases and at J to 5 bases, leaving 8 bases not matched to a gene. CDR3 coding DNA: TGTGCCAGCAGAGCGGGAGAGGGGGTGGAGACCCAGTACTTC. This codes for CASRAGEGVETQYF.

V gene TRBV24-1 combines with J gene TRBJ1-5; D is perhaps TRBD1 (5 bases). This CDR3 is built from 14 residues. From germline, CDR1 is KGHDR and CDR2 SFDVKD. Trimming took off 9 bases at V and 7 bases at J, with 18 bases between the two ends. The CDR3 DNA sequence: TGTGCCACCGCCGCAGCGGGGGGGAACCAGCCCCAGCATTTT. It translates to CATAAAGGNQPQHF.

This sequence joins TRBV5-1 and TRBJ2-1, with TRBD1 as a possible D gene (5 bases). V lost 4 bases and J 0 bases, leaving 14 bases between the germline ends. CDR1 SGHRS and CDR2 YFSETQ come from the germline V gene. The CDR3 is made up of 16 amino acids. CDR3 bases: TGCGCCAGCAGCCTACAGGAGCCCGGCTCCTACAATGAGCAGTTCTTC. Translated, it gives CASSLQEPGSYNEQFF.